The present T cell receptor beta chain was sequenced within a study of identical twins. Regarding the study as a whole: Memory repertoires showed no such pattern, whereas abundant cord blood beta clonotypes carried fewer insertions. Out-of-frame TCR alpha sharing in monozygotic twins exceeded recombination model predictions.

CDR3 length: 15 residues. V shed 1 base and J shed 3 bases, with 11 bases lying between them. Germline V gene sequence: CDR1 SGHAT, CDR2 FQNNGV. Addition of a universal primer site occurred through template switching, and cDNA carried unique molecular identifiers. A single record per CDR3 protein comes from TCRdb applying MiXCR to the 5' RACE reads. The sample consists of approximately 890,000 distinct CDR3 sequences, about 12% of them appearing once. Healthy Caucasians provided all donations. For this clonotype: What it recognizes is unknown.

These sequences were also reported in another study, on yellow fever vaccine responses in identical twins.

This clonotype was sampled from a woman between 18 and 29 years old in good health. The chain uses TRBV11-2 and TRBJ2-3; no clear D. Source material: PBMCs. Written as DNA, the CDR3 is TGTGCCAGCAGCTTAGTCGGCTCAGGAACAGATACGCAGTATTTT. Its protein product is CASSLVGSGTDTQYF.